This T cell receptor beta chain was observed in a study of CD8+CD57+ T cells in acquired aplastic anemia. With 1 base removed from V and 5 bases from J, the gap between germline ends came to 9 bases. The germline V gene encodes CDR1 MGHDK and CDR2 SYGVNS. The CDR3 consists of 15 residues. Concerning this clonotype itself: Its specificity is unknown.

Whole-study results and caveats: The same twenty-nine CD8+ CDR3 sequences occurred in patients and in controls.

Selection for sequencing was limited to patients who had shown CD8+CD57+ cell expansion by flow cytometry. There was no therapy given to any patient before the blood sampling took place. Genomic DNA served as template for TCR beta VDJ and CDR3 profiling. TCRdb used MiXCR to reprocess the reads, holding one entry per CDR3 protein. The data hold 200,000 to 250,000 distinct CDR3 sequences, with around half observed a single time. V is TRBV25-1 and J is TRBJ1-6; D unclear. The sequence derives from a human donor with aplastic anemia. The sample consisted of sorted CD4+, CD8+, or CD8+CD57+ T cells (not recorded which) from PBMCs. CDR3 DNA sequence: TGTGCCAGCAGTGAATCTAGCAGGAATAATTCACCCCTCCACTTT. It is translated as CASSESSRNNSPLHF.